This T cell receptor beta chain stems from a study of blood T cells in healthy people across ages. General study results and limits: Per million T cells, the diversity of TCR beta decreased roughly linearly as age advanced.

The use of a sample-barcoded 5' primer and a J-beta primer mix characterized a second PCR of about 6 to 12 cycles. TCRdb itself ran the 5' RACE reads through MiXCR, one entry per CDR3 protein. The sample yields approximately 400,000 distinct CDR3 sequences, roughly half seen once. This clonotype appeared a few times. Its target is unknown. The CDR3 sequence is 17 residues long. Germline V gene data show CDR1 as LGHNA and CDR2 as YSLEER. V shed 1 base and J 4 bases; nucleotides not matched to a gene: 4. Each sample provided at least 5 micrograms of extracted total RNA. This clonotype was obtained from a man in his 60s in good health. Specimen: blood. The genes are TRBV4-3 and TRBJ2-6, with 10 bases that match TRBD1. CDR3 nucleotide sequence: TGCGCCAGCAGCCAAGGACAGGGGGCGCAAGGGGCCAACGTCCTGACTTTC. Its protein is CASSQGQGAQGANVLTF.